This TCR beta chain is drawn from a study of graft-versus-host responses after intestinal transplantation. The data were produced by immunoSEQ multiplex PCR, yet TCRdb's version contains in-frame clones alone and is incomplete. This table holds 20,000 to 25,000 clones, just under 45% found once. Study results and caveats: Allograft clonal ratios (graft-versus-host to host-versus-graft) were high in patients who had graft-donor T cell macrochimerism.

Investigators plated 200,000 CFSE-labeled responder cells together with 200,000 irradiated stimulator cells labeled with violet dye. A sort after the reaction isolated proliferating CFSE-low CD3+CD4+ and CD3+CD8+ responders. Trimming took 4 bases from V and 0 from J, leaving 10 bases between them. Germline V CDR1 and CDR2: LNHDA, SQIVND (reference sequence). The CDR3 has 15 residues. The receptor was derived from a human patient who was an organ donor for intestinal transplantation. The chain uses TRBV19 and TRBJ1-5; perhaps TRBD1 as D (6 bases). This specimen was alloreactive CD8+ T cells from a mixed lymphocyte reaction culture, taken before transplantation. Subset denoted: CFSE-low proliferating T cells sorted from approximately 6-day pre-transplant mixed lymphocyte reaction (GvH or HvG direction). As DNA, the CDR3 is TGTGCCAGTAGTACGACAGGTTATAGCAATCAGCCCCAGCATTTT. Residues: CASSTTGYSNQPQHF.